This is a list of T cell receptor beta chains from one sample in a study of blood T cell repertoires in COVID-19. TCRdb's copy holds only in-frame clones and misses some; the assay was immunoSEQ multiplex PCR. The sample holds about 310,000 clones, 89% seen once. Source material: PBMCs or T cells enriched from blood (not recorded which). The receptors originated from a woman in her thirties or forties who had recovered from COVID-19. Each CDR3 is given with its conserved first and last residue. Fields, in order: D gene, J gene, clone size, V gene, CDR3 DNA, CDR3 protein. The D gene is left open where the match is weak. A clone size is listed for some rows: how often the clone was seen (once, few, many), or a class if it is expanded.

>TRBD1|TRBJ2-1|NA|TRBV9
TGTGCCAGCAGCGTAGATGGACAGGTTTACAATGAGCAGTTCTTC
CASSVDGQVYNEQFF
>NA|TRBJ1-2|NA|TRBV24-1
TGTGCCACCAGTGCCCCTGACACCTCCTATGGCTACACCTTC
CATSAPDTSYGYTF
>NA|TRBJ2-1|NA|TRBV4-1
TGCGCCAGCAGCCAATTAGCGTTTTCCTACAATGAGCAGTTCTTC
CASSQLAFSYNEQFF
>NA|TRBJ2-2|NA|TRBV2
TGTGCCAGCAGGGAAATGGGGCCAGGGTCGAACACCGGGGAGCTGTTTTTT
CASREMGPGSNTGELFF
>TRBD1|TRBJ2-2|NA|TRBV7-9
TGTGCCAGCAGCTATACAGGGGAGTCGAACACCGGGGAGCTGTTTTTT
CASSYTGESNTGELFF
>NA|TRBJ2-3|NA|TRBV4-3
TGCGCCAGCAGCCAAGTGGCCGGCACAGATACGCAGTATTTT
CASSQVAGTDTQYF
>NA|TRBJ2-3|NA|TRBV30
TGTGCCTGGAGTGTTTATATAACAGATACGCAGTATTTT
CAWSVYITDTQYF
>NA|TRBJ2-3|NA|TRBV25-1
TGTGCCAGCAGCAACCCGGGGGTGAGCACAGATACGCAGTATTTT
CASSNPGVSTDTQYF
>TRBD1|TRBJ2-3|NA|TRBV3-1/TRBV3-2
TGTGCCAGCAGCCAGAACCGGGACAGGTGCCCAGATACGCAGTATTTT
CASSQNRDRCPDTQYF
>TRBD1|TRBJ2-7|NA|TRBV4-1
TGCGCCAGCAGCCAACGGACAGGGTCCTACGAGCAGTACTTC
CASSQRTGSYEQYF
>NA|TRBJ2-7|NA|TRBV7-9
TGTGCCAGCAGCCCCGGGGGCGAGCAGTACTTC
CASSPGGEQYF
>TRBD1|TRBJ1-1|NA|TRBV23-1
TGCGCCAGCAGTCACCGACAGGGGCCCTACACAACGGGAGAAGCTTTCTTT
CASSHRQGPYTTGEAFF
>TRBD1|TRBJ2-7|NA|TRBV6-1
TGTGCCAGCAGTGAGGTTTCGGACAGGGCCTACGAGCAGTACTTC
CASSEVSDRAYEQYF
>TRBD1|TRBJ2-5|NA|TRBV4-2
TGTGCCAGCAGCCTCGGACAGGACCACAGAGAGACCCAGTACTTC
CASSLGQDHRETQYF
>NA|TRBJ2-3|NA|TRBV7-6
TGTGCCAGCAGCTTAGAGCGTTTTAGCACAGATACGCAGTATTTT
CASSLERFSTDTQYF
>TRBD2|TRBJ2-1|NA|TRBV7-2
TGTGCCAGCAGGCGGAATCCCGGGGGGAGCTCCTACAATGAGCAGTTCTTC
CASRRNPGGSSYNEQFF
>NA|TRBJ2-7|NA|TRBV10-2
TGCGCCACCTATAGGGGGTCCCTCTACGAGCAGTACTTC
CATYRGSLYEQYF
>NA|TRBJ2-1|NA|TRBV7-8
TGTGCCAGCAGCTTAGTGGTGCCAGGGGGGCCCAATGAGCAGTTCTTC
CASSLVVPGGPNEQFF
>NA|TRBJ2-5|NA|TRBV27
TGTGCCAGCAGTTTTCAGGGAAGAGAGACCCAGTACTTC
CASSFQGRETQYF
>NA|TRBJ2-1|few|TRBV3-1/TRBV3-2
TGTGCCAGCAGCCAAGTCCCCGGGAATGAGCAGTTCTTC
CASSQVPGNEQFF
>NA|TRBJ1-2|NA|TRBV7-2
TGTGCCAGCAGCTTAGGGGCAGGGCTCTATGGCTACACCTTC
CASSLGAGLYGYTF
>TRBD1|TRBJ1-2|NA|TRBV7-3
TGTGCCAGCAGCTTAGGCCAGGGGGACTTCTATGGCTACACCTTC
CASSLGQGDFYGYTF
>TRBD1|TRBJ2-3|NA|TRBV7-2
TGTGCCAGCAGCGCAGACAGGGGCACAGATACGCAGTATTTT
CASSADRGTDTQYF